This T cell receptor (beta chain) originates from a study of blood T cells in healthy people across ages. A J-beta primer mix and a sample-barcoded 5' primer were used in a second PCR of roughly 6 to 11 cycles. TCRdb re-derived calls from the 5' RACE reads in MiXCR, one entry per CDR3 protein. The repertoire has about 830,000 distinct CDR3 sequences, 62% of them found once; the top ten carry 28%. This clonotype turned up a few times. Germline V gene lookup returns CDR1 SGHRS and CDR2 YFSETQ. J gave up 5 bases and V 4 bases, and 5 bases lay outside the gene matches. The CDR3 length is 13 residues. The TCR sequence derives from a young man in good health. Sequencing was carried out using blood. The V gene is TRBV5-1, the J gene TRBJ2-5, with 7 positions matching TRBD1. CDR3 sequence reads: CASSQQGSETQYF. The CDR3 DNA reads TGCGCCAGCAGCCAACAGGGGTCGGAGACCCAGTACTTC. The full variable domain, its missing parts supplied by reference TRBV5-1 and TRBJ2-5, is KAGVTQTPRYLIKTRGQQVTLSCSPISGHRSVSWYQQTPGQGLQFLFEYFSETQRNKGNFPGRFSGRQFSNSRSEMNVSTLELGDSALYLCASSQQGSETQYFGPGTRLLVL.